The 6 T cell receptor beta chains presented below share a single source sample, sequenced in a study of T cells in Graves' hyperthyroidism and ophthalmopathy. The TCR beta CDR3 regions underwent amplification using RNA transcripts as the source. In the first-round RT-PCR of the TCR CDR3, the HTBI primer set was used. MiXCR, run by TCRdb on the multiplex PCR reads, gives a single entry per CDR3 protein. Of about 420,000 distinct CDR3 sequences listed, approximately 14% were seen once; the top ten hold roughly 14%. The sample consisted of blood. These receptors originate from a woman between 18 and 29 years old with Graves' hyperthyroidism.

V gene TRBV20-1 combines with J gene TRBJ2-7; TRBD2 matches at 13 bases. The germline gives CDR1 DFQATT, CDR2 SNEGSKA (reference sequence). Unmatched junction bases numbered 7, after V lost 3 bases and J lost 2 bases. The CDR3 extends over 16 amino acids. The CDR3 loop is CSASFGLAGAPYEQYF. In nucleotides, the CDR3 is TGCAGTGCTAGCTTCGGACTAGCGGGGGCCCCCTACGAGCAGTACTTC.

This clonotype came up many times. This chain connects TRBV7-9 to TRBJ2-2; 7 bases agree with TRBD1. V was pared by 2 bases and J by 4 bases, with 4 bases of the junction left unmatched. The CDR3 has 15 residues. Germline CDR1 SEHNR, CDR2 FQNEAQ (reference sequence). The chain's CDR3 is CASSLRTGVTGELFF. The CDR3 nucleotides are TGTGCCAGCAGCTTACGTACAGGGGTCACCGGGGAGCTGTTTTTT.

The V gene is TRBV27, the J gene TRBJ2-7, with TRBD1 identical over 7 bases. The CDR3 covers 13 residues. V dropped 6 bases and J dropped 3; count of bases not matched to a gene: 5. Germline-derived CDR1 and CDR2 are MNHEY and SMNVEV (reference sequence). As DNA, the CDR3 is TGTGCCAGCAGCTACAGGGGAGTCTACGAGCAGTACTTC. Protein sequence: CASSYRGVYEQYF.

The rearrangement links TRBV6-2 or TRBV6-3 to TRBJ2-3; 11 nucleotides align to TRBD2. Germline loops: CDR1 MNHEY, CDR2 SVGEGT. V lost 6 bases and J lost 4; bases outside the gene matches: 15. The CDR3 extends over 18 amino acids. In nucleotides, the CDR3 is TGTGCCAGCAGAAAAAAAAAAGGGACTAGCGGATTCCCAGATACGCAGTATTTT. Protein: CASRKKKGTSGFPDTQYF.

This clonotype occurred many times. This chain uses TRBV24-1 with TRBJ2-1, with D perhaps assigned TRBD1 or TRBD2 (5 bases each). V was pared by 2 bases and J by 8 bases, with 18 bases between. CDR1 and CDR2 (germline): KGHDR, SFDVKD. This CDR3 region has 16 residues. The CDR3 sequence is CATSDSGTGPADEQFF. The CDR3 bases are TGTGCCACCAGTGATTCCGGGACGGGGCCTGCGGATGAGCAGTTCTTC.

This clonotype was observed many times. The rearrangement links TRBV6-1 to TRBJ1-3; D call uncertain. This CDR3 region has 15 residues. The germline V gene encodes CDR1 MNHNS and CDR2 SASEGT. V was cut by 6 bases and J by 0 bases, with 12 bases left in between. CDR3 sequence reads: CASSRTLDSGNTIYF. CDR3 DNA: TGTGCCAGCAGCAGGACGCTGGACTCTGGAAACACCATATATTTT.